The clone carrying this T cell receptor (beta chain) was seen once. These data belong to a study of blood T cell repertoires in COVID-19. Overall study: In each case, the material was cDNA or gDNA derived from T cells, B-cell-depleted T cells, or PBMCs.

Original processing methods: By means of reference gene primer amplification, nucleated cell counts were estimated. Profiling relied on immunoSEQ multiplex PCR, and the TCRdb table lists in-frame clones only, not all of them. V, J and clone size are those of that table, while D and trimming were read from the DNA. The data hold 100,000 or so clones, with 85% to 90% observed a single time. The germline CDR1 and CDR2 sequences are SGHNT and YYREEE (reference sequence). This CDR3 region has 14 residues. J lost 4 bases, V lost 1 base, and 2 bases had no gene match. This chain connects TRBV5-4 to TRBJ2-7; 10 positions agree with TRBD2. Sequenced material: peripheral blood. The TCR sequence derives from a human donor in a cohort sampled during active COVID-19. The chain's CDR3 is CASSLRTSGYEQYF. In DNA, the CDR3 is TGTGCCAGCAGCTTGAGGACTAGCGGATACGAGCAGTACTTC.